A single T cell receptor beta chain is shown here with its context. The antigen is undetermined. These data are taken from a study of CD8 T cells in ankylosing spondylitis. Trimming removed 4 bases from V and 4 bases from J; junction bases left unmatched: 9. CDR1 SQVTM and CDR2 ANQGSEA come from the germline V gene. This CDR3 has 14 residues. Making the TCR beta libraries involved quantitative 5'-RACE with molecular barcodes. MiXCR was run by TCRdb on the 5' RACE reads, yielding one entry per CDR3 protein. The data show under 850,000 distinct CDR3 sequences, 15% to 20% seen once. General study findings and limits: A TCR beta motif made of several highly homologous variants seemed typical of ankylosing spondylitis blood. Disease-linked clones, CD8+, were relatively rare in peripheral blood. Reported data indicate significant enrichment of disease-linked clones within matched ankylosing spondylitis synovial fluid.

What was sequenced was blood, either unsorted or a sorted T cell fraction (not recorded which). This receptor was identified in a male donor with ankylosing spondylitis. This sequence joins TRBV29-1 and TRBJ1-2; 7 positions agree with TRBD1. CDR3 region: CSVGLGDSLYGYTF. The CDR3 DNA follows: TGCAGCGTTGGGTTAGGGGACAGTCTCTATGGCTACACCTTC.